The rows below give T cell receptor beta chains drawn from one sample of a study of blood T cells in healthy people across ages. TCRdb recomputed calls from the 5' RACE reads with MiXCR, one row per CDR3 protein. This sample yields around 1,000,000 distinct CDR3 sequences, of which less than 45% are seen a single time; over 10% belongs to the top ten. The sample was blood. These receptors originate from a man aged 18 to 29 in good health. CDR3s include the opening cysteine and the closing phenylalanine or tryptophan. A D gene is named only where the DNA matches it firmly. Clone size, where shown, is once, few, many, or a class for clones that have expanded.

D,J,size,V,CDR3,DNA
-,TRBJ2-7,-,TRBV13,CASSFTVSPYEQYF,TGTGCCAGCAGCTTTACAGTGAGCCCCTACGAGCAGTACTTC
-,TRBJ1-3,-,TRBV7-9,CASSFSSTSSGNTIYF,TGTGCCAGCAGCTTTTCCTCGACAAGCTCTGGAAACACCATATATTTT
TRBD1,TRBJ2-3,-,TRBV7-9,CASSIGTGMLKAGTDTQYF,TGTGCCAGCAGTATCGGGACAGGGATGTTGAAAGCGGGCACAGATACGCAGTATTTT
-,TRBJ2-3,few,TRBV6-2/TRBV6-3,CASSYHPGFLADTQYF,TGTGCCAGCAGTTATCACCCGGGTTTCTTAGCAGATACGCAGTATTTT
-,TRBJ1-1,few,TRBV20-1,CSARQGSMNTEAFF,TGCAGTGCTAGACAGGGGTCCATGAACACTGAAGCTTTCTTT
-,TRBJ2-1,-,TRBV9,CAGSGLGNNEQFF,TGTGCCGGCAGCGGATTGGGGAACAATGAGCAGTTCTTC
TRBD1,TRBJ2-3,few,TRBV7-2,CASSEGQGRTDTQYF,TGTGCCAGCAGCGAAGGACAGGGACGCACAGATACGCAGTATTTT
-,TRBJ1-2,-,TRBV15,CATSRDWGRSESFYGYTF,TGTGCCACCAGCAGAGATTGGGGCAGATCCGAATCTTTCTATGGCTACACCTTC
TRBD2,TRBJ2-7,-,TRBV7-2,CASSLAAGGGYEQYF,TGTGCCAGCAGCTTAGCAGCGGGGGGTGGATACGAGCAGTACTTC
-,TRBJ1-3,few,TRBV12-3/TRBV12-4,CASSLGPSSGNTIYF,TGTGCCAGCAGTTTAGGTCCTAGCTCTGGAAACACCATATATTTT
-,TRBJ2-3,many,TRBV3-1,CASSQDNRDSTDTQYF,TGTGCCAGCAGCCAAGATAACCGGGACAGCACAGATACGCAGTATTTT